Sequencing of this T cell receptor beta chain was carried out in a study of blood T cell repertoires in COVID-19. At the level of the study: PBMCs, B-cell-depleted T cells, or T cells provided the cDNA or gDNA that made up the material.

Only in-frame clones appear in the TCRdb table, and some are missing; sequencing was by immunoSEQ multiplex PCR. This sample has approximately 140,000 clones, with almost 85% found just once. The CDR3 loop spans 14 amino acids. CDR1 and CDR2 (germline): LNHDA, SQIVND (reference sequence). The germline V and J ends were trimmed by 7 bases and 9 bases, with 21 bases remaining between them. This TCR was sampled from a human donor with acute or convalescent COVID-19. The donor label of this sample is uncertain. Sequenced input: peripheral blood. V usage is TRBV19 and J usage is TRBJ1-1; D remains ambiguous. The CDR3 nucleotides are TGTGCCAGTACCATTACCGGCGCGGGGTCTAAAGCTTTCTTT. Protein: CASTITGAGSKAFF.